This T cell receptor (beta chain) was retrieved from a study of CD8 T cells in ankylosing spondylitis (dated by TCRdb to about 2017). Concerning the study at large: The study profiled T cell receptor beta repertoires in healthy donors and ankylosing spondylitis patients to find disease-linked TCR variants. The whole study cohort included 108 healthy donors and under 30 ankylosing spondylitis patients. Peripheral blood was sampled, and synovial fluid was additionally collected from ankylosing spondylitis patients.

Here is what the overall study found, with its caveats: The disease-linked clones were reported as significantly enriched in matched synovial fluid samples from ankylosing spondylitis patients. Some motif variants had previously been reported in the synovial fluid and blood of reactive arthritis patients, which suggests shared mechanisms of disease initiation. A CD8+ phenotype was shown by the disease-linked clones, which were found at relatively low frequencies in peripheral blood. A TCR beta motif made up of under ten highly homologous amino acid variants appeared to be characteristic of blood from ankylosing spondylitis patients.

This clonotype has a count of ten or more. Its antigen remains undetermined. No qualities accompany the bases; no much larger clone lies one base away. The reads were generated on an Illumina HiSeq 2500. Quantitative 5'-RACE with molecular barcodes was the method used to prepare the TCR beta libraries. Processing in the source paper ran as follows. A new computational method, built on a probabilistic model of VDJ rearrangement, was used to identify disease-linked TCR variants. The public reads were run again by TCRdb, first through fastp at Q25 and then through MiXCR, and only productive beta chains were kept. Rows are unified per CDR3 protein, each entry keeping the most common DNA and genes. For this entry, the V and J calls and clone size follow TCRdb and not the study's own pipeline. Within this sample are some 220,000 distinct CDR3 sequences, with more than 5.5% of them counted one time only. The ten largest account for 12% to 15% of the sample.

Trimming takes 2 bases off V and 8 bases off J; junction bases not matched to a gene: 9. The germline V gene sets CDR1 to SQVTM and CDR2 to ANQGSEA. The CDR3 sequence holds 16 residues, the cysteine and phenylalanine included. The CDR3 DNA has 48 bases and is translated from base 1. The receptor comes from a male donor with ankylosing spondylitis. The chain is encoded by TRBV29-1 joined to TRBJ2-1; the central 13 bases match TRBD2. Sequencing was carried out using blood, either unsorted or a sorted T cell fraction (not recorded which). The DNA sequence follows: TGCAGCGTTGAACCGTTACTAGCGGGAGGGGGCTATGAGCAGTTCTTC. It translates to CSVEPLLAGGGYEQFF.